A selection of T cell receptor beta chains follows, all from one sample in a study of lymphopenia after photon versus proton radiotherapy. The assay was immunoSEQ multiplex PCR, and TCRdb's table has in-frame clones only and misses some. This table has 30,000 or so clones, about 83% appearing once. The specimen comprised peripheral blood, sampled from a patient treated with proton-based radiotherapy. All receptors derive from a woman aged 55 to 70 with cholangiocarcinoma. Some clones in this sample may be carry-over from other donors' samples. Both conserved end residues are part of each CDR3. D genes are given only for firm matches. A clone size is listed for some rows: how often the clone was seen (once, few, many), or a class if it is expanded.

d_call,clone_size,v_call,j_call,cdr3_nt,cdr3_aa
.,.,TRBV29-1,TRBJ2-1,TGCAGCGTTGAACGGGGAAATTCCTACAATGAGCAGTTCTTC,CSVERGNSYNEQFF
TRBD1,.,TRBV29-1,TRBJ2-5,TGCAGCGTTCCCGGACAGGGGGCTTGGGGGACCCAGTACTTC,CSVPGQGAWGTQYF
.,.,TRBV27,TRBJ1-2,TGTGCCAGCAGTTCTCTACCCGGGACCTCCCGCGGAGGCTACACCTTC,CASSSLPGTSRGGYTF
TRBD2,.,TRBV15,TRBJ2-5,TGTGCCACCAGCAGAGATGGGTTGAGCGGGAGCGAAGAGACCCAGTACTTC,CATSRDGLSGSEETQYF
.,.,TRBV6-5,TRBJ1-1,TGTGCCAGCAGTTACTCCGCTCGGGAAGCTTTCTTT,CASSYSAREAFF
TRBD1,.,TRBV27,TRBJ2-1,TGTGCCAGCAGTCTACTCGGGACAGGCAACAATGAGCAGTTCTTC,CASSLLGTGNNEQFF
.,.,TRBV2,TRBJ1-2,TGTGCCAGCAGATCAGGGTTGGGAAACTATGGCTACACCTTC,CASRSGLGNYGYTF
.,.,TRBV7-9,TRBJ2-1,TGTGCCAGCAGCCTTCCCCCCGAGCAGTTCTTC,CASSLPPEQFF
.,.,TRBV6-5,TRBJ1-1,TGTGCCAGCAGTTACTCGATGACCTCTGAAGCTTTCTTT,CASSYSMTSEAFF
.,.,TRBV29-1,TRBJ2-7,TGCAGCGTTGAAGATCGGGTAGGGGACGAGCAGTACTTC,CSVEDRVGDEQYF
.,once,TRBV11-2,TRBJ1-4,TGTGCCAGCAGCCCCTCTATTGTTTCCGGTAGAGGGTATGAAAAACTGTTTTTT,CASSPSIVSGRGYEKLFF
.,.,TRBV5-5,TRBJ1-1,TGTGCCAGCAGCTTTGGACAGTTGAACACTGAAGCTTTCTTT,CASSFGQLNTEAFF
TRBD2,.,TRBV29-1,TRBJ2-3,TGCAGCGTTGAAGGTGGGAGGGACGCAGATACGCAGTATTTT,CSVEGGRDADTQYF
TRBD2,.,TRBV7-3,TRBJ2-2,TGTGCCAGCAGCTTACTACCGGGACTAGCGGGAAACACCGGGGAGCTGTTTTTT,CASSLLPGLAGNTGELFF
.,.,TRBV11-3,TRBJ2-7,TGTGCCAGCAGCTTAGGTTCTCCGGCTTCCTACGAGCAGTACTTC,CASSLGSPASYEQYF
.,.,TRBV5-8,TRBJ1-1,TGTGCCAGCAGCCTCGGGGTCGGGACCAACACTGAAGCTTTCTTT,CASSLGVGTNTEAFF